This TCR beta chain emerged from a study of beta chain features in type 1 diabetes. Study-level findings and limits: Patients with Type 1 diabetes showed moderately but significantly shorter TCRB CDR3s in all four CD4+ subsets.

This clone appeared a few times. Its matching antigen is unknown. Donors underwent one heparinised blood draw, about 110 mL on average. Reverse transcribing all isolated RNA meant expressed TCRB transcripts were sequenced. The table came from immunoSEQ multiplex PCR; TCRdb's copy has only in-frame clones and leaves some out. The sample has about 160,000 clones; 7.5% to 9.5% are singletons. Per germline, CDR1 SGHDN and CDR2 FVKESK. This CDR3 spans 16 amino acids. V shed 4 bases, J shed 10 bases, and the junction held 17 bases outside the gene matches. Sequencing input: central memory CD4+ T cells from blood. The chain is built from TRBV14 and TRBJ2-5, with TRBD2 matching over 8 bases. This receptor was identified in a woman under 30 with type 1 diabetes. The chain's CDR3 is CASSLTLTSAGGVQYF. Written as DNA, the CDR3 is TGTGCCAGCAGCCTGACGCTGACTAGCGCGGGAGGTGTCCAGTACTTC.